The 2 T cell receptor beta chains in this list originate from one sample, sequenced in a study of shared clonotypes between healthy human individuals. Naive CD8 populations comprised CD45RO-negative cells positively selected for CCR7, excluding terminally differentiated effector memory CD45RA+ cells. Clones were read by immunoSEQ multiplex PCR, and TCRdb kept only the in-frame ones, dropping some. The sample carries just over 2,000,000 clones, approximately 94% recorded once. Source material: naive CD8+ T cells sorted from blood. Receptors were obtained from a man aged 18 to 30 in good health.

This rearrangement joins TRBV27 to TRBJ2-2; maybe TRBD2 (6 bases). The CDR3 covers 16 residues. Trimming pared 1 base from V and 5 bases from J, leaving 14 bases between. Germline CDR1 MNHEY, CDR2 SMNVEV (reference sequence). In DNA form, the CDR3 reads TGTGCCAGCAGTTTATTCAAGGTTCGGGGGACCGGGGAGCTGTTTTTT. Translating it yields CASSLFKVRGTGELFF.

J is TRBJ2-3 and V is TRBV27, with TRBD2 matching over 12 bases. This CDR3 region has 16 residues. CDR1 and CDR2 from the germline V gene are MNHEY and SMNVEV (reference sequence). Trimming removed 6 bases from V and 3 bases from J; junction bases left unmatched: 7. In DNA, the CDR3 is TGTGCCAGCAGCCCCGTAGGGACTAGCGGGACAGATACGCAGTATTTT. Its protein is CASSPVGTSGTDTQYF.